This TCR beta chain was captured in a study of shared clonotypes between healthy human individuals (dated by TCRdb to the early 2020s). A note on the overall study: The cohort included three men and a couple of women between 18 and 49 years of age. Per donor, three plates each were used for CD4 naive and CD4 memory, two for CD8 naive, and one for CD8 memory. To increase sequencing depth and limit assay-specific biases, different laboratories used diverse techniques to prepare libraries and sequence TCR repertoires. To estimate repertoire size and how much clonotypes are shared between individuals, the study performed deep sequencing of blood TCR repertoires from roughly five healthy adults. Leukapheresis yielded between about 0.9 and 9.5 billion PBMCs per donor.

The study at large found these results: Larger estimated clonotype richness was generally found for naive subsets than for memory subsets. Sampling was limited to blood, and TCR repertoires in tissue likely differ from TCR repertoires in blood. Roughly 5.2% of naive CD4, 3.5% of naive CD8, approximately 2.2% of memory CD4, and 0.35% to 0.4% of memory CD8 clonotypes were shared across several donors. Because the study included a small number of donors, the genetic and exposure-history diversity represented was limited. Pairwise subsampling led to the expectation that sequencing depth would affect the degree of clonotype sharing among donors. Higher generation probabilities were observed for clonotypes shared by all four sorted-subset donors than for non-shared clonotypes. Incomplete sequencing was indicated by rarefaction of sorted-subset datasets, despite the large sequencing depth.

TCR CDR3 regions were amplified from genomic DNA by multiplex PCR using the deep immunoSEQ assay. For each cell subset, the extracted genomic DNA was distributed evenly across all wells of several immunoSEQ 96-well plates, and each plate served as one replicate. For sorted subsets, approximately 190 ng genomic DNA, equal to about 30,000 T cell genomes, was loaded into each replicate PCR. The purified libraries were quantified using a Qubit 3.0 fluorometer, sized with a Bioanalyzer 2100, and then quantified again using the KAPA Library Quantification kit. Each immunoSEQ 96-well plate was sequenced on its own single-read 150-cycle Illumina NextSeq 550 flow cell. From the authors' description of their analysis: Because the immunoSEQ output held only junctional sequences and lacked quality scores, the filtering could not match the filtering applied to full-length reads. To assign V/J genes and CDR3, sequences were annotated against IMGT germline references using PyIR, a Python wrapper for IgBLAST v1.9. Reads with weak V/J assignments (E-value above 1e-6), missing CDR3, stop codons, out-of-frame junctions, or ambiguous translated residues were removed. V3J clonotypes were defined as sequences sharing the same inferred V gene, J gene, and CDR3 amino acid sequence. Percentage overlap between repertoires was computed as shared unique clonotypes divided by the size of the smaller repertoire. Three approaches were used to assess repertoire richness: RTK rarefaction, the Chao1 estimator, and Recon v2.1 estimates of unobserved clonotypes. For all TCRbeta clonotypes obtained by the gDNA method from a few donors, generation probabilities were computed with OLGA. TCRdb provides this immuneACCESS table in a form limited to in-frame rearrangements. Some clones are lacking; in checked studies, under half of them reflect an unresolved V gene, and why the rest are absent is not known. V and J calls and clone size come straight from that table; D and trimming were deduced from the DNA. A total of about 700,000 clones appear in this sample, about 74% of them only once. The ten largest clones capture 1.5% to 2% of the sample.

The donors were healthy, HIV-negative adults with no recently reported acute infections or vaccinations. Every donor was a Caucasian adult residing in Nashville, Tennessee, USA. Magnetic negative selection was used to enrich CD4+ T cells, after which naive cells were positively selected on CD45RA and the negative fraction became the memory subset. After blood collection by leukapheresis, PBMCs were isolated using Ficoll-Histopaque density gradient centrifugation and then cryopreserved in the vapor phase of liquid nitrogen. Analytical flow cytometry was used to check the purity and quantity of each magnetically sorted T cell population. From each sorted fraction, genomic DNA was isolated and quantified by UV absorbance on a Nanodrop 2000c. Notes on this clone: It has no known antigen specificity. Base quality data are lacking; no much larger clone is found one base away.

After removal of 4 bases from V and 6 bases from J, the junction retains 5 bases not matched to a gene. The CDR3 covers 13 residues, taking in both the cysteine and the phenylalanine. CDR3 DNA only is kept here, 39 bases in frame from base 1. Per the germline V gene (reference sequence), SGHNT is the CDR1 and YYREEE is the CDR2. This TCR derives from a woman in her thirties in good health. In this chain, TRBV5-4 is recombined with TRBJ2-7; 9 of the junction bases match TRBD1. Sequencing input: memory CD4+ T cells sorted from blood. The cell subset or site label, read with the paper, signifies: CD45RA-negative fraction. CDR3 sequence: CASSRDRDLEQYF. The DNA is TGTGCCAGCAGCCGGGACAGGGACCTCGAGCAGTACTTC. The full variable domain, completed from the reference TRBV5-4 and TRBJ2-7 proteins outside the CDR3, reads ETGVTQSPTHLIKTRGQQVTLRCSSQSGHNTVSWYQQALGQGPQFIFQYYREEENGRGNFPPRFSGLQFPNYSSELNVNALELDDSALYLCASSRDRDLEQYFGPGTRLTVT.